What follows is one T cell receptor (beta chain) and its context. The data belong to a study of blood T cell repertoires in COVID-19. The method was immunoSEQ multiplex PCR; TCRdb's version includes in-frame clones alone and lacks a portion of them. In the table there are about 240,000 clones, about four fifths of which are singletons. The V end lost 10 bases, the J end lost 4 bases, and 14 bases lay between the germline ends. The CDR3 is 13 amino acids. CDR1 and CDR2 from the germline V gene are MNHEY and SVGAGI. The V call is TRBV6-5, the J call TRBJ1-3; D possibly corresponds to TRBD1 (6 bases). Sequences were obtained from peripheral blood. The sequence was obtained from a man younger than 45 who had recovered from COVID-19. This CDR3 is CATERGQGNTIYF. In DNA, the CDR3 is TGTGCCACCGAGAGGGGACAAGGAAACACCATATATTTT.